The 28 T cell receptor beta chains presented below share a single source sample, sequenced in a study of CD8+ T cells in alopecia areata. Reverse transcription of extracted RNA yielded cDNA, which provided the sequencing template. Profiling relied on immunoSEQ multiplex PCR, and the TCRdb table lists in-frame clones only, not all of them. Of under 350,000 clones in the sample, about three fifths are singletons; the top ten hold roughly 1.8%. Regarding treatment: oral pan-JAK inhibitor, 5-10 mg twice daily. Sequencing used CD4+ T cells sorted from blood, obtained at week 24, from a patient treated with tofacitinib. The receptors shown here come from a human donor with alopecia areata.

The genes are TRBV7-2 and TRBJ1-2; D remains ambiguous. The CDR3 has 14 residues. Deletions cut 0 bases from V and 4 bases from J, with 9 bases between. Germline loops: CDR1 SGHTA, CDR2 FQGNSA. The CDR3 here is CASSLAWQSYGYTF. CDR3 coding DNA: TGTGCCAGCAGCTTAGCGTGGCAGTCCTATGGCTACACCTTC. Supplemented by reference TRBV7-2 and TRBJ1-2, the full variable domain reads GAGVSQSPSNKVTEKGKDVELRCDPISGHTALYWYRQSLGQGLEFLIYFQGNSAPDKSGLPSDRFSAERTGGSVSTLTIQRTQQEDSAVYLCASSLAWQSYGYTFGSGTRLTVV.

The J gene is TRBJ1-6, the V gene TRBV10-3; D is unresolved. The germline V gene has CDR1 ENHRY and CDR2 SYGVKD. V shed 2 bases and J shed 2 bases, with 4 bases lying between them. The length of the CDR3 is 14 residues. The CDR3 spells CAISERAYNSPLHF. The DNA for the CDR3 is TGTGCCATCAGTGAGCGGGCCTATAATTCACCCCTCCACTTT.

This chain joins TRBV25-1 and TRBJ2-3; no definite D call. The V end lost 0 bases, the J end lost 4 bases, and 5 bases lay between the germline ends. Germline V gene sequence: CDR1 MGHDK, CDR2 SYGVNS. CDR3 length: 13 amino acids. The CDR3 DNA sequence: TGTGCCAGCAGTGAATATAAGTCAGATACGCAGTATTTT. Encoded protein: CASSEYKSDTQYF.

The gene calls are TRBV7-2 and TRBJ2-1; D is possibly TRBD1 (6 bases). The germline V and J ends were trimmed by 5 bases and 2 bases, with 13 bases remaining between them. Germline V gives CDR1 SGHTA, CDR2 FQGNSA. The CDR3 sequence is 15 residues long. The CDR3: CASSRPRGTYNEQFF. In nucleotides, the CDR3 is TGTGCCAGCAGCCGTCCGAGGGGGACCTACAATGAGCAGTTCTTC.

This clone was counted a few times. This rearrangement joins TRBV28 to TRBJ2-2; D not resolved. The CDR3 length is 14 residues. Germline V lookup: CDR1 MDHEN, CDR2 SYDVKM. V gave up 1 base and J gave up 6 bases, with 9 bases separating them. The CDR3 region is CASSLSLNPGELFF. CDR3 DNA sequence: TGTGCCAGCAGTTTATCCCTAAACCCCGGGGAGCTGTTTTTT. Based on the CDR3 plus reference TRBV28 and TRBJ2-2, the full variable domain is DVKVTQSSRYLVKRTGEKVFLECVQDMDHENMFWYRQDPGLGLRLIYFSYDVKMKEKGDIPEGYSVSREKKERFSLILESASTNQTSMYLCASSLSLNPGELFFGEGSRLTVL.

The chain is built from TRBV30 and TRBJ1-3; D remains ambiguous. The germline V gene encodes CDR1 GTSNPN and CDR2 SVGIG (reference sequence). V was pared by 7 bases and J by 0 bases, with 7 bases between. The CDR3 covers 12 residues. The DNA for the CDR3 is TGTGCCTACAGCAGCTCTGGAAACACCATATATTTT. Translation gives CAYSSSGNTIYF.

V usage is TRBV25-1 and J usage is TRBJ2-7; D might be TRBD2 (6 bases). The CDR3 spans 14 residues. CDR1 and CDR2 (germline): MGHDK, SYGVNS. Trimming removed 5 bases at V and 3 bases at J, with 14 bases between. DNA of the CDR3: TGTGCCAGCAGTAGGGAGTCCGGGAGCTACGAGCAGTACTTC. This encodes CASSRESGSYEQYF.

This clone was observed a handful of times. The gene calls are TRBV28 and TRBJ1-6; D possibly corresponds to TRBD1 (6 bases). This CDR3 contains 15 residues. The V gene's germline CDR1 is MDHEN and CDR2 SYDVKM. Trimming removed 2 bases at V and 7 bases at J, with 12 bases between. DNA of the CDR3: TGTGCCAGCAGTTTACCACAGGGTGGGAATTCACCCCTCCACTTT. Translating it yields CASSLPQGGNSPLHF.

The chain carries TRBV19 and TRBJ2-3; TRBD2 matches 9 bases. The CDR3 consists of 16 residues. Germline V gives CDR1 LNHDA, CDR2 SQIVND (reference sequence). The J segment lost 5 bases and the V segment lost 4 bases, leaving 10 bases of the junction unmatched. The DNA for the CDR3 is TGTGCCAGTAGTACCCTCACCGCTAGCGGGGAAGATACGCAGTATTTT. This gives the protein CASSTLTASGEDTQYF. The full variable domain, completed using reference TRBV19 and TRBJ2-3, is DGGITQSPKYLFRKEGQNVTLSCEQNLNHDAMYWYRQDPGQGLRLIYYSQIVNDFQKGDIAEGYSVSREKKESFPLTVTSAQKNPTAFYLCASSTLTASGEDTQYFGPGTRLTVL.

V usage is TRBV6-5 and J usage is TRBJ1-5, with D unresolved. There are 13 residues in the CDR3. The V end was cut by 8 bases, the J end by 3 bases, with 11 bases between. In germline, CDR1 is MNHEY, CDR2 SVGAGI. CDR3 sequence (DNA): TGTGCCAGCGTCGCGGATCCCAATCAGCCCCAGCATTTT. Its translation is CASVADPNQPQHF.

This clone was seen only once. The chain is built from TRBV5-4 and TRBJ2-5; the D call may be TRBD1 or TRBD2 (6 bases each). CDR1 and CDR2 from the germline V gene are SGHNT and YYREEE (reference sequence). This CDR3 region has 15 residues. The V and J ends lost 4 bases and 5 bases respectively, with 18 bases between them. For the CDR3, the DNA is TGTGCCAGCAGCCTCGGACCCAAAGGGGGGGAGACCCAGTACTTC. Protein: CASSLGPKGGETQYF. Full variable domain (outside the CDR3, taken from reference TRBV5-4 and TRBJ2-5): ETGVTQSPTHLIKTRGQQVTLRCSSQSGHNTVSWYQQALGQGPQFIFQYYREEENGRGNFPPRFSGLQFPNYSSELNVNALELDDSALYLCASSLGPKGGETQYFGPGTRLLVL.

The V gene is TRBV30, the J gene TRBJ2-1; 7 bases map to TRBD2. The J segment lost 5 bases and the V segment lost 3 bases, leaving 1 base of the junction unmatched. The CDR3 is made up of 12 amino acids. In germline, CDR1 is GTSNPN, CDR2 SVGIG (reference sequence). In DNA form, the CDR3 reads TGTGCCTGGAGCGGGGGGAACAATGAGCAGTTCTTC. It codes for CAWSGGNNEQFF.

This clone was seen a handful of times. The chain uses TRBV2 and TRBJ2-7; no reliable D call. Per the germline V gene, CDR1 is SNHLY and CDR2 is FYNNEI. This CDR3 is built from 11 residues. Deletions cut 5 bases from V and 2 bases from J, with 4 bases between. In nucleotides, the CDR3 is TGTGCCAGCAGTCCAACCTACGAGCAGTACTTC. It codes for CASSPTYEQYF.

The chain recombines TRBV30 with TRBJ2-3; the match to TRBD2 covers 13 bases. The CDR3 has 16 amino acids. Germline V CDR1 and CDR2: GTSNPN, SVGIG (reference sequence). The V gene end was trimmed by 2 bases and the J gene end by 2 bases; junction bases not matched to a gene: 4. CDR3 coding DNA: TGTGCCTGGAGTACGGGACTAGCGGGGCACACAGATACGCAGTATTTT. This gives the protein CAWSTGLAGHTDTQYF.

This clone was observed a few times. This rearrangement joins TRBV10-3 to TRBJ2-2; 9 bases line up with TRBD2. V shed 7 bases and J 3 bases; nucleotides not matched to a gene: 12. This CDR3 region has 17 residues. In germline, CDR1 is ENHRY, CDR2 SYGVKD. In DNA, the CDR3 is TGTGCCATCAATCTCGCCTCTAGCGGGGTGGACACCGGGGAGCTGTTTTTT. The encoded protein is CAINLASSGVDTGELFF.

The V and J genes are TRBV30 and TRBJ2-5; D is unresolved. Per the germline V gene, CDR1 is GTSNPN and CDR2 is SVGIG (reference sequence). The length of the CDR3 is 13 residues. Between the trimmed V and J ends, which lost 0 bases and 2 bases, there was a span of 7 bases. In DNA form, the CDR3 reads TGTGCCTGGAGTGTGGTAGGACAAGAGACCCAGTACTTC. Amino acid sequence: CAWSVVGQETQYF.

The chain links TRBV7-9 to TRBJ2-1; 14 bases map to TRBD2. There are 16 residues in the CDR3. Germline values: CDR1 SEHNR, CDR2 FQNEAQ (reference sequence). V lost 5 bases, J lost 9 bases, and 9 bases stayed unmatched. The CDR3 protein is CASSQGLAGVAGEQFF. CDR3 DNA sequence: TGTGCCAGCAGCCAGGGACTAGCGGGGGTGGCTGGTGAGCAGTTCTTC.

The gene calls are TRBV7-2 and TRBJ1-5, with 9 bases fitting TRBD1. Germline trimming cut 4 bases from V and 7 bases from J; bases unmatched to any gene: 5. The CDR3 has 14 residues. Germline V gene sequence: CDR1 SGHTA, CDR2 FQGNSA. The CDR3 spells CASSSGTGSQPQHF. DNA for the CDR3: TGTGCCAGCAGCTCAGGGACAGGGTCCCAGCCCCAGCATTTT.

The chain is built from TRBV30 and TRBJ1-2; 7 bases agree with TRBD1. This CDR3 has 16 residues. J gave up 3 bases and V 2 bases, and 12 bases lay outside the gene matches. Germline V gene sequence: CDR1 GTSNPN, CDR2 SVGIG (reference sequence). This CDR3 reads CAWSPRGGRGDYGYTF. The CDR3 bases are TGTGCCTGGAGTCCCAGGGGGGGTCGAGGGGACTATGGCTACACCTTC.

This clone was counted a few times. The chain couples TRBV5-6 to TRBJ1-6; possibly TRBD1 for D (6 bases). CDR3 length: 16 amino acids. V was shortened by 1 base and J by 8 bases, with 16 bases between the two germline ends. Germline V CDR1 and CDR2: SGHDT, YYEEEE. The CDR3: CASSLFTGTMDSPLHF. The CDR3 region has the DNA TGTGCCAGCAGCTTGTTTACCGGGACAATGGATTCACCCCTCCACTTT.

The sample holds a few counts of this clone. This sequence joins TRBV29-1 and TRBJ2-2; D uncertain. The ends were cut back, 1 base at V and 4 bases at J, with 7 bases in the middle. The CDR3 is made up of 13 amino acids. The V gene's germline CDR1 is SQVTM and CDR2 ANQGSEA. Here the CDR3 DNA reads TGCAGCGTTGAAGCGCTCAGCACCGGGGAGCTGTTTTTT. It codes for CSVEALSTGELFF.

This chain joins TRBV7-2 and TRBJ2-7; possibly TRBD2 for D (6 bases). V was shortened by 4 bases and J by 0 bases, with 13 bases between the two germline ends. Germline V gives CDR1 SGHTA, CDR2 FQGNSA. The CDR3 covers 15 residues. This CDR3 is CASSWGVESSYEQYF. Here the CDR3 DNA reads TGTGCCAGCAGCTGGGGGGTCGAATCCTCCTACGAGCAGTACTTC.

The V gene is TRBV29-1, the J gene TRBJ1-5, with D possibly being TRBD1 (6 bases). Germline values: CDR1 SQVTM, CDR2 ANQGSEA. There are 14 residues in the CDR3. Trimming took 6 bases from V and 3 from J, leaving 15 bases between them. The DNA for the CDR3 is TGCAGCGTGACCCAGGGGTGGGACAATCAGCCCCAGCATTTT. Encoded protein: CSVTQGWDNQPQHF.

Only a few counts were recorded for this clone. CDR3 loop: CASSFLAGQGGNSPLHF. The CDR3 bases are TGTGCCAGCAGCTTTTTAGCCGGACAGGGAGGGAATTCACCCCTCCACTTT. The rearrangement joins TRBV28 to TRBJ1-6, with 8 bases aligning to TRBD1. Germline loops: CDR1 MDHEN, CDR2 SYDVKM. CDR3 length: 17 amino acids. V was clipped by 6 bases and J by 7 bases; unmatched bases: 14. Filled out from reference TRBV28 and TRBJ1-6, the complete variable domain reads DVKVTQSSRYLVKRTGEKVFLECVQDMDHENMFWYRQDPGLGLRLIYFSYDVKMKEKGDIPEGYSVSREKKERFSLILESASTNQTSMYLCASSFLAGQGGNSPLHFGNGTRLTVT.

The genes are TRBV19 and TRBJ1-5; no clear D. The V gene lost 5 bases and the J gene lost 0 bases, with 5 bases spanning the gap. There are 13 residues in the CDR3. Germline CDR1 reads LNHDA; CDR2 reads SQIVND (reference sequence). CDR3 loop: CASSLGSNQPQHF. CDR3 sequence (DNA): TGTGCCAGTAGTTTAGGTAGCAATCAGCCCCAGCATTTT.

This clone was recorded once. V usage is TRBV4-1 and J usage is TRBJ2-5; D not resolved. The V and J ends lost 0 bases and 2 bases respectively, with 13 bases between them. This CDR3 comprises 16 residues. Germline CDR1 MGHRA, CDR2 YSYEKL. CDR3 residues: CASSQDGGAPQETQYF. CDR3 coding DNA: TGCGCCAGCAGCCAAGACGGTGGTGCACCTCAAGAGACCCAGTACTTC.

CDR3 sequence: CASSQLDSSYNEQFF. The DNA for the CDR3 is TGTGCCAGCAGTCAATTAGACAGCTCCTACAATGAGCAGTTCTTC. This chain uses TRBV27 with TRBJ2-1, with D possibly matching TRBD1 (5 bases). Trimming took off 5 bases at V and 0 bases at J, with 11 bases between the two ends. Germline loops: CDR1 MNHEY, CDR2 SMNVEV (reference sequence). CDR3 length: 15 residues.

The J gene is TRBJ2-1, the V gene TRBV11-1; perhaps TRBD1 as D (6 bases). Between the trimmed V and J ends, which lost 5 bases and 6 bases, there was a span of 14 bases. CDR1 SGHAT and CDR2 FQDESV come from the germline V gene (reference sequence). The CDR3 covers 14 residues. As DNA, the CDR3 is TGTGCCAGCAGCCCGAGGAGCAGGGGCAATGAGCAGTTCTTC. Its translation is CASSPRSRGNEQFF.